The 3 T cell receptor beta chains presented below share a single source sample, sequenced in a study of graft-versus-host responses after intestinal transplantation. The graft tissue was processed, and this released both intraepithelial and lamina propria lymphocytes. The repertoire was sequenced with immunoSEQ multiplex PCR; TCRdb's copy has only in-frame clones and lacks some. The data contain 15,000 to 20,000 clones, around 82% of them singletons. This sample comprised ileum tissue, obtained 17 days after transplant. The receptors here all came from a human patient who received an intestinal transplant, so some T cells may come from the graft donor.

The chain is built from TRBV7-3 and TRBJ2-3; TRBD1 or TRBD2 may be the D gene (6 bases each). Germline assignment: CDR1 SGHTA and CDR2 FQGTGA. The CDR3 sequence is 16 residues long. The ends were cut back, 3 bases at V and 0 bases at J, with 13 bases in the middle. The DNA of the CDR3 is TGTGCCAGCAGCTTGGGGGCTAGCGTGAGCACAGATACGCAGTATTTT. This gives the protein CASSLGASVSTDTQYF. The full variable domain, completed using reference TRBV7-3 and TRBJ2-3, is GAGVSQTPSNKVTEKGKYVELRCDPISGHTALYWYRQSLGQGPEFLIYFQGTGAADDSGLPNDRFFAVRPEGSVSTLKIQRTERGDSAVYLCASSLGASVSTDTQYFGPGTRLTVL.

The V and J genes are TRBV27 and TRBJ1-1; D is ambiguous. The CDR3 runs to 14 residues. Looked up from germline, CDR1 is MNHEY and CDR2 is SMNVEV (reference sequence). V was shortened by 3 bases and J by 2 bases, with 10 bases between the two germline ends. This chain's CDR3 is CASSFGRLNTEAFF. The CDR3 bases are TGTGCCAGCAGTTTCGGCAGGCTAAACACTGAAGCTTTCTTT.

CDR3 nucleotides: TGTGCCATCCCACAGGGGATTATAGACACCGGGGAGCTGTTTTTT. This encodes CAIPQGIIDTGELFF. V and J are TRBV6-1 and TRBJ2-2; 7 positions agree with TRBD1. Losses at the gene ends were 10 bases for V and 3 bases for J; bases not matched to a gene: 11. This CDR3 is 15 amino acids long. Germline V gives CDR1 MNHNS, CDR2 SASEGT.